The source of this T cell receptor beta chain is a study of blood T cells in healthy people across ages. Study-wide results and limits: Samples with more naive T cells showed higher observed beta diversity. It was held that the diversity estimates obtained from one million T cells were underestimates.

A J-beta primer mix and a sample-barcoded 5' primer were used in a second PCR of about 7 to 12 cycles. TCRdb independently ran MiXCR on the 5' RACE reads; one entry per CDR3 protein. Of about 1.5 million distinct CDR3 sequences detected, about 45% appear once; the ten largest clones hold 4%. Isolation per sample recovered at least 7 million PBMCs. Notes on this clonotype: Its antigen is still unknown.

This CDR3 has 18 amino acids. With 0 bases removed from V and 0 bases from J, the gap between germline ends came to 15 bases. Germline CDR1 is SEHNR and CDR2 is FQNEAQ (reference sequence). This chain links TRBV7-9 with TRBJ2-1, with no clear D. Source material: blood. This sequence was found in a woman in her late teens or twenties in good health. The CDR3 reads CASSLASRDSSSYNEQFF. CDR3 DNA sequence: TGTGCCAGCAGCTTAGCTTCCCGTGACTCGAGCTCCTACAATGAGCAGTTCTTC.